The present TCR beta chain was sequenced within a study of T cell repertoires in cytomegalovirus infection. Across the whole study: CMV infection together with matching HLA type was indicated by public TCR beta signatures.

This clonotype has a count of ten or more. The antigen remains undetermined. TCRdb independently ran MiXCR on the reads; one entry per CDR3 protein. This table holds about 330,000 distinct CDR3 sequences, 8% to 9.5% found once. Study results and caveats: Carriage of CMV together with the relevant HLA was identifiable through cumulative public TCR beta family frequency. HLA-C-restricted CMV-specific TCR beta clonotypes were dominant in the ex vivo response.

The sequenced material came from PBMCs. This receptor was taken from a human donor in good health (CMV status not recorded). Some clones in this sample may be carry-over from other donors' samples.

The CDR3 loop is CASGGRRDTKNIQYF. CDR3 DNA sequence: TGTGCCAGCGGGGGACGACGGGACACCAAAAACATTCAGTACTTC. The chain combines TRBV6-1 with TRBJ2-4; weak D call: TRBD1 (6 bases). CDR1 MNHNS and CDR2 SASEGT come from the germline V gene. With 8 bases removed from V and 2 bases from J, the gap between germline ends came to 16 bases. CDR3 size: 15 residues.